Listed here is a single T cell receptor beta chain. Its target is not known. These data belong to a study of OX40 agonist ivuxolimab in advanced cancers. As for the study in general: Those treated in dose escalation had hepatocellular carcinoma, melanoma, renal cell cancer or head and neck cancer.

This CDR3 spans 16 amino acids. CDR1 and CDR2 (germline): LNHDA, SQIVND (reference sequence). J lost 2 bases, V lost 3 bases, and 7 bases had no gene match. Peripheral blood came from all dose cohorts at three timepoints. Broader study findings: Blood T cells, both CD4+ and CD8+, expanded clonally by week 6 at 0.1 to 3.0 mg/kg.

Clones were read by immunoSEQ multiplex PCR, and TCRdb kept only the in-frame ones, dropping some. The table shows about 45,000 clones, with 88% occurring only once. Material: CD4+ or CD8+ T cells sorted from blood, obtained in a trial of the OX40 agonist ivuxolimab. The TCR was taken from an adult with an advanced solid tumor such as melanoma, head and neck, liver or kidney cancer. The chain has TRBV19 and TRBJ2-7; 10 bases are a match to TRBD2. CDR3 DNA sequence: TGTGCCAGTAGTATTGTATCTAGCGGGGGTACCTACGAGCAGTACTTC. It translates to CASSIVSSGGTYEQYF.